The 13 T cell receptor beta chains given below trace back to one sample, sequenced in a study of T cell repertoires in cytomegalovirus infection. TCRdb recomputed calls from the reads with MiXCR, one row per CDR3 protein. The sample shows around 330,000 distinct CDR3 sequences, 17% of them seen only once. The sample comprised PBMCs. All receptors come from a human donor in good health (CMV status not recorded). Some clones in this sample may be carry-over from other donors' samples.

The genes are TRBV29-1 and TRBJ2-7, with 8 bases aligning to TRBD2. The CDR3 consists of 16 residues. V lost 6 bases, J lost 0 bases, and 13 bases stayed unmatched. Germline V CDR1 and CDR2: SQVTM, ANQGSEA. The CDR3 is CSVRGGGSGSSYEQYF. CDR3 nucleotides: TGCAGCGTCCGGGGGGGGGGCTCGGGTTCCTCCTACGAGCAGTACTTC.

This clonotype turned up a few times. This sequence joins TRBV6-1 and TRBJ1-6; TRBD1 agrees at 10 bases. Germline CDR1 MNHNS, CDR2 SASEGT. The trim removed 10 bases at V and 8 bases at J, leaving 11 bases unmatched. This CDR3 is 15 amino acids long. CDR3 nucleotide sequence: TGTGCCACCCATCCGGGACAGGGGATATATTCACCCCTCCACTTT. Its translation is CATHPGQGIYSPLHF.

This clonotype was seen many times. The CDR3 DNA follows: TGTGCCAGCAGTTCCCCACGGGATAGCGGCACAGATACGCAGTATTTT. This sequence encodes CASSSPRDSGTDTQYF. The chain is built from TRBV12-3 or TRBV12-4 and TRBJ2-3, with D perhaps matching TRBD2 (5 bases). Trimming removed 4 bases at V and 1 base at J, with 15 bases between. The CDR3 consists of 16 residues.

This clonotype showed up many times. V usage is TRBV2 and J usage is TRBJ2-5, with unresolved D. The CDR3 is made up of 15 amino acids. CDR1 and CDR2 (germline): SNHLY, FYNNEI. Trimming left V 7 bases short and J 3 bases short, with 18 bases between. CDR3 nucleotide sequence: TGTGCCAGCAAAGAGGCCACCTTGGCTAAAGAGACCCAGTACTTC. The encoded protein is CASKEATLAKETQYF.

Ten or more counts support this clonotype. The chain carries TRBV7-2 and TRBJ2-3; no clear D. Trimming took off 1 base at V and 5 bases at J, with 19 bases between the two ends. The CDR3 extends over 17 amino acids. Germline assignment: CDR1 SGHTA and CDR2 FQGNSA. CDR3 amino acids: CASSLVRSSYGGDTQYF. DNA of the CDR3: TGTGCCAGCAGCTTAGTCCGGTCTTCTTACGGTGGAGATACGCAGTATTTT.

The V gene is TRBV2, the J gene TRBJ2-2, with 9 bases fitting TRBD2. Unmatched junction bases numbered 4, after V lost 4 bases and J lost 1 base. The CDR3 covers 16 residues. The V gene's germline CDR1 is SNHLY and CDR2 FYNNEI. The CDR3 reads CASSAQRGENTGELFF. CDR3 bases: TGTGCCAGCAGTGCCCAGCGGGGGGAGAACACCGGGGAGCTGTTTTTT.

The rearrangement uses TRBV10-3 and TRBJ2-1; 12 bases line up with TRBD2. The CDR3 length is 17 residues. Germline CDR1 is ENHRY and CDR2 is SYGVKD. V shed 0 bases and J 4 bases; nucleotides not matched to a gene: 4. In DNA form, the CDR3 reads TGTGCCATCAGTGAGTCAAGTGGACTAGCGGGATACAATGAGCAGTTCTTC. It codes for CAISESSGLAGYNEQFF.

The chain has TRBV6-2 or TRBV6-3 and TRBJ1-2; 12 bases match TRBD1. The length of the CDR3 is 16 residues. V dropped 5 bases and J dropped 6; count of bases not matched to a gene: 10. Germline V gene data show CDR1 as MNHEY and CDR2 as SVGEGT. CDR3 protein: CASSRDRGPGADGYTF. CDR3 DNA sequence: TGTGCCAGCAGTCGGGACAGGGGGCCAGGAGCGGATGGCTACACCTTC.

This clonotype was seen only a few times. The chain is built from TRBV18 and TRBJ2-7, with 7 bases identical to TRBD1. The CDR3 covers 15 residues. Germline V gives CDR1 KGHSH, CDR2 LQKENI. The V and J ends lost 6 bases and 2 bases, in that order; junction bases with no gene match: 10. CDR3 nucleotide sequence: TGTGCCAGCTCCCCTGGACAGGTGTATACCTACGAGCAGTACTTC. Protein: CASSPGQVYTYEQYF.

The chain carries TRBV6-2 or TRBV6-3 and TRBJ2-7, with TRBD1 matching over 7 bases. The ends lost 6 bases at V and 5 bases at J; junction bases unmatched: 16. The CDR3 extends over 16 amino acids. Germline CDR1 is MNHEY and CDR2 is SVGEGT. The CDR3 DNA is TGTGCCAGCAGCCGGAACCCGACAGGGCCCGGGAACGAGCAGTACTTC. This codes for CASSRNPTGPGNEQYF.

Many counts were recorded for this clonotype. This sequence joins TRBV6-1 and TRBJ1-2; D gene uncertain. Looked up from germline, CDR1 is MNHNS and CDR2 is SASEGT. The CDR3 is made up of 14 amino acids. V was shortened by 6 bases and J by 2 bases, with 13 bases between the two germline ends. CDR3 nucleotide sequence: TGTGCCAGCAGGGGCACGGGAGCGAACTATGGCTACACCTTC. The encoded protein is CASRGTGANYGYTF.

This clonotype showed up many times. The CDR3 sequence is CASSTSQGSEQYF. CDR3 nucleotide sequence: TGTGCCAGCAGTACCTCACAGGGGAGCGAGCAGTACTTC. This chain connects TRBV28 to TRBJ2-7, with TRBD1 identical over 7 bases. CDR3 length: 13 amino acids. J was trimmed by 6 bases and V by 5 bases; bases with no gene match: 7. Germline lookup yields CDR1 MDHEN and CDR2 SYDVKM.

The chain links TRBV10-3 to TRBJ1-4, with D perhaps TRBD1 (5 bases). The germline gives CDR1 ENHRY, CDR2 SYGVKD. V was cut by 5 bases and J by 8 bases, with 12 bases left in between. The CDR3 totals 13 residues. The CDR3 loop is CAISLQEGEKLFF. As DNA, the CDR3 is TGTGCCATCAGTCTACAGGAAGGGGAAAAACTGTTTTTT.